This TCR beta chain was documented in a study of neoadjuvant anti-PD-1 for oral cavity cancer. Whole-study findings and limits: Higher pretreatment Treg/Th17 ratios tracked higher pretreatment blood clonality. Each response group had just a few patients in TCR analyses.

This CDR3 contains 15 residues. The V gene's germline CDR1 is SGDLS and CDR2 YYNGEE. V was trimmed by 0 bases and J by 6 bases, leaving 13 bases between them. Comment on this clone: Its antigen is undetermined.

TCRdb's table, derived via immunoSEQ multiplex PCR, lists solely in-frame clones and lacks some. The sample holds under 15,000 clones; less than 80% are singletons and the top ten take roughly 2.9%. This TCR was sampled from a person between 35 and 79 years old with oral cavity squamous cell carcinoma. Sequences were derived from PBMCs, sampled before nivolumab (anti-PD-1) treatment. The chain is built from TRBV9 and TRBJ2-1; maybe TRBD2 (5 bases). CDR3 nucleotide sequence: TGTGCCAGCAGCGTAGTAGGGCTAGCAGGCAATGAGCAGTTCTTC. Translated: CASSVVGLAGNEQFF. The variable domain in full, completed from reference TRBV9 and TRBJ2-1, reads DSGVTQTPKHLITATGQRVTLRCSPRSGDLSVYWYQQSLDQGLQFLIQYYNGEERAKGNILERFSAQQFPDLHSELNLSSLELGDSALYFCASSVVGLAGNEQFFGPGTRLTVL.